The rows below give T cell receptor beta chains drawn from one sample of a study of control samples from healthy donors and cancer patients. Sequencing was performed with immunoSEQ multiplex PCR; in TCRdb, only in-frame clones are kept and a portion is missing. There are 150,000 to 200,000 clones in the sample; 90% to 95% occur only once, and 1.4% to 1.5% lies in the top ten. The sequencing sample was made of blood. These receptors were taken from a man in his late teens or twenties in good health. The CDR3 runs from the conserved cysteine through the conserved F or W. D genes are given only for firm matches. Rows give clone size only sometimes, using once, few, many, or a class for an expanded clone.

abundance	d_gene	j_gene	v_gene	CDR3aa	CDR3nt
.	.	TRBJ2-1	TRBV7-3	CASSPGLLHNEQFF	TGTGCCAGCAGCCCAGGACTCCTCCACAATGAGCAGTTCTTC
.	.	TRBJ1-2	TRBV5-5	CASIDNSGARGGYTF	TGTGCCAGCATCGATAACTCGGGGGCGCGCGGGGGCTACACCTTC
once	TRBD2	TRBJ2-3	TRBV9	CASSTGTSGGDTDTQYF	TGTGCCAGCAGTACCGGGACTAGCGGGGGGGACACAGATACGCAGTATTTT
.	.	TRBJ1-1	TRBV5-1	CASSLGPGKNTEAFF	TGCGCCAGCAGCTTGGGTCCAGGGAAGAACACTGAAGCTTTCTTT
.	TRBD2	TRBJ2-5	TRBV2	CASSELGGKTQYF	TGTGCCAGCAGTGAACTGGGGGGGAAGACCCAGTACTTC
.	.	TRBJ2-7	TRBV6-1	CASRESKGRRSYEQYF	TGTGCCAGCAGGGAAAGTAAGGGGAGGCGATCCTACGAGCAGTACTTC
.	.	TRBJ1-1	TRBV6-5	CASSSRRGNTEAFF	TGTGCCAGCAGTTCTAGGCGGGGCAACACTGAAGCTTTCTTT
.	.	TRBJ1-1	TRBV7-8	CASSPSTRGTEAFF	TGTGCCAGCAGCCCCTCGACCCGGGGCACTGAAGCTTTCTTT
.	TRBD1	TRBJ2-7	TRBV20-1	CSASPRPGTGFSEQYF	TGCAGTGCTAGTCCCCGACCCGGGACAGGCTTCTCCGAGCAGTACTTC
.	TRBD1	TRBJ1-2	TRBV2	CASSQQGASGYTF	TGTGCCAGCAGTCAACAGGGGGCGAGCGGCTACACCTTC
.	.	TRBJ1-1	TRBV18	CASSPSRDMAAEAFF	TGTGCCAGCTCACCGTCCCGGGACATGGCTGCTGAAGCTTTCTTT
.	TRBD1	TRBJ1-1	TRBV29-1	CSATGTNTEAFF	TGCAGCGCGACAGGGACTAACACTGAAGCTTTCTTT
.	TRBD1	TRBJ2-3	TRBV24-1	CATSERTGAADTQYF	TGTGCCACCAGTGAACGGACAGGGGCGGCAGATACGCAGTATTTT
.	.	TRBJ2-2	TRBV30	CAWSGTLYTGELFF	TGTGCCTGGAGCGGGACCCTGTACACCGGGGAGCTGTTTTTT
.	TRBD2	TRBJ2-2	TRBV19	CASRGDYPTGELFF	TGTGCCAGTAGGGGGGACTACCCGACCGGGGAGCTGTTTTTT
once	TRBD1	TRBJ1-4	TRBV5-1	CASSLDRGDEKLFF	TGCGCCAGCAGCCTCGACAGGGGAGATGAAAAACTGTTTTTT
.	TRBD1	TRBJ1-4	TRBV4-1	CASSRQDREGEKLFF	TGCGCCAGCAGCCGCCAAGACAGGGAAGGTGAAAAACTGTTTTTT
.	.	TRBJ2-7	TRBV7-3	CASSPGTTPYEQYF	TGTGCCAGCAGCCCCGGGACGACTCCCTACGAGCAGTACTTC
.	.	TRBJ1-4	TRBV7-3	CASSLTPPSELFF	TGTGCCAGCAGCTTAACCCCCCCGTCGGAACTGTTTTTT
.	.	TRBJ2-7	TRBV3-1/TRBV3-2	CASSQGDWGNAYEQYF	TGTGCCAGCAGCCAAGGGGATTGGGGAAACGCCTACGAGCAGTACTTC
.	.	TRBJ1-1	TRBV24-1	CATSDLYSAGTEAFF	TGTGCCACCAGTGATTTGTACTCTGCGGGCACTGAAGCTTTCTTT
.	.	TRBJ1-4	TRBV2	CASSESQAGEKLFF	TGTGCCAGCAGTGAAAGTCAGGCGGGGGAAAAACTGTTTTTT
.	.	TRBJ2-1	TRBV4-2	CASSQGGRGEQFF	TGTGCCAGCAGCCAAGGTGGGAGGGGGGAGCAGTTCTTC
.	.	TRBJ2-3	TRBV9	CASSAGGGSGTDTQYF	TGTGCCAGCAGCGCTGGAGGAGGGTCCGGCACAGATACGCAGTATTTT